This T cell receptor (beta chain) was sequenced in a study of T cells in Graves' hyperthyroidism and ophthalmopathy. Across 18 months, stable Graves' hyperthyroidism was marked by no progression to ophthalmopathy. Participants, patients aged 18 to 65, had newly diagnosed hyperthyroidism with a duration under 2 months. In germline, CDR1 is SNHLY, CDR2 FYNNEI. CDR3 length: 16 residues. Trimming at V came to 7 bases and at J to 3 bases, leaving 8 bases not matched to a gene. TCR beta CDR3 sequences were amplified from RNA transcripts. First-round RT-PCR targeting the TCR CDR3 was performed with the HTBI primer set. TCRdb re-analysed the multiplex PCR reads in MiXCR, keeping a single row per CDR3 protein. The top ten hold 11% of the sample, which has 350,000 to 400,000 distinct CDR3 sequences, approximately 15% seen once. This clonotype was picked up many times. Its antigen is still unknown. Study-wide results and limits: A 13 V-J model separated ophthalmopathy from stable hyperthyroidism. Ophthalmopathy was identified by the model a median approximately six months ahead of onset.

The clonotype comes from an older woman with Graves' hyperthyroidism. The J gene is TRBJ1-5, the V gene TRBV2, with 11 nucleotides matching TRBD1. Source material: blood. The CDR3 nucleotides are TGTGCCAGCAAAAGGGACAGGGGGGTTCCCAATCAGCCCCAGCATTTT. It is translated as CASKRDRGVPNQPQHF.